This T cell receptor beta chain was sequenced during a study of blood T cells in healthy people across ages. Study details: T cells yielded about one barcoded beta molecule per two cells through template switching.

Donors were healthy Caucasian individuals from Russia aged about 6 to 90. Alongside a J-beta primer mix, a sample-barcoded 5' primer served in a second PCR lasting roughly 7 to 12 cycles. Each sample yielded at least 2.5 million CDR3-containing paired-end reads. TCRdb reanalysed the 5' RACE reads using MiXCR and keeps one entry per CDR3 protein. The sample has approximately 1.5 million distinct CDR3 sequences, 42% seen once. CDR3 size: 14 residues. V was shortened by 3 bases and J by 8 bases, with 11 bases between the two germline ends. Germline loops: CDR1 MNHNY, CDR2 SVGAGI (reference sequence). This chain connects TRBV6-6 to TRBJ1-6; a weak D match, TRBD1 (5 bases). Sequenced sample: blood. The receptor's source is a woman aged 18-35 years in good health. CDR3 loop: CASSYGMGDSPLHF. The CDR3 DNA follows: TGTGCCAGCAGTTATGGGATGGGGGATTCACCCCTCCACTTT.